The rows below give T cell receptor beta chains drawn from one sample of a study of T-cell memory formation after mild COVID-19. In TCRdb, the 5' RACE reads were re-called with MiXCR into one record per CDR3 protein. The sample contains 140,000 to 150,000 distinct CDR3 sequences, around 5.8% of which appear only once. Material for sequencing was PBMCs or a T cell subset sorted from them (not recorded which). These receptors came from an adult woman who had mild COVID-19 (a few samples of this study predate the infection). Cell type and time point are not known. Each CDR3 is given without its conserved first and last residue. The size field is filled for only some rows; it gives once, few, many or a size class.

TRBV7-7	many	TRBJ2-5	ASSLGARAEGETQY
TRBV3-1	few	TRBJ1-1	ASSQAGMLAF
TRBV29-1	-	TRBJ2-3	SVVGGGTQY
TRBV12-3/TRBV12-4	few	TRBJ1-1	ASSFGGTENTEAF
TRBV7-8	-	TRBJ1-2	ASSLERGIYGYT
TRBV5-1	many	TRBJ2-7	ASSRQTGSSSYEQY
TRBV6-5	-	TRBJ2-7	ASSSGTVFEQY
TRBV6-6	many	TRBJ2-5	ASSYSNPGQETQY
TRBV20-1	-	TRBJ1-1	SVLDTLTEAF
TRBV4-1	-	TRBJ2-2	ASSQQDSPGELF
TRBV12-3/TRBV12-4	many	TRBJ2-1	ASSFVSSVMAQTTNEQF
TRBV12-3/TRBV12-4	-	TRBJ1-1	ASSYKTGGASAF
TRBV12-3/TRBV12-4	few	TRBJ2-5	ASSSLRDRGETQY
TRBV6-5	many	TRBJ1-1	ASISGSRGAEAF
TRBV7-9	many	TRBJ1-1	ASSSRGGAEAF
TRBV5-6	few	TRBJ2-7	ASSFRRSGPYYEQY
TRBV5-1	many	TRBJ1-2	ASSPLPGTNYGYT
TRBV6-5	-	TRBJ1-2	ASSYDRGRDGYT
TRBV5-1	-	TRBJ2-2	ASSLDVPGELF
TRBV6-6	many	TRBJ1-1	ASSQGWRTEAF
TRBV24-1	-	TRBJ2-3	ATSDYRAGNTDTQY
TRBV6-6	many	TRBJ2-3	ASRERRTSGHDTQY
TRBV14	few	TRBJ2-1	ASSQRTVSGFINEQF
TRBV29-1	-	TRBJ2-3	SVEPPSGGPSTDTQY
TRBV11-2	few	TRBJ1-1	ASSLAIGTTEAF
TRBV7-6	many	TRBJ1-1	ASSLGQQKQAF
TRBV20-1	many	TRBJ1-5	SARADMSNQPQH
TRBV18	-	TRBJ2-2	ASSPLVTGELF
TRBV3-1	-	TRBJ2-3	ASSHVAGADTQY
TRBV3-1	-	TRBJ1-6	ASSQGRAYTLH
TRBV29-1	few	TRBJ2-6	SVEEISGANVLT
TRBV5-6	-	TRBJ2-1	ASSSIGTSGLNEQF
TRBV28	few	TRBJ1-1	ASRQGAYTEAF
TRBV19	once	TRBJ2-3	ASSIAGPRTDTQY
TRBV30	few	TRBJ1-6	AWSVPGPGTTPH
TRBV6-2/TRBV6-3	-	TRBJ1-5	ASTNQGGSNQPQH
TRBV6-2/TRBV6-3	many	TRBJ2-7	ASTRTSGVYEQY
TRBV2	-	TRBJ2-3	ASSAQRGTQY
TRBV7-2	many	TRBJ2-7	ASTAMNEQY
TRBV12-3/TRBV12-4	-	TRBJ1-1	ASSSQRKAF
TRBV9	-	TRBJ2-2	ASSASTGNTGELF
TRBV27	many	TRBJ2-7	ASSMGLAEAYEQY
TRBV6-2/TRBV6-3	-	TRBJ2-7	ASSYSQVAYEQY
TRBV5-1	many	TRBJ2-3	ASSLEGTQSDTQY
TRBV7-8	many	TRBJ2-5	ASSYRVGETQY
TRBV20-1	-	TRBJ2-5	SGTGAEETQY
TRBV15	few	TRBJ2-7	ATSRDRGASGVGEQY
TRBV7-8	many	TRBJ2-7	ASSLVSGTGGYTAIYEQY
TRBV5-1	many	TRBJ2-7	ASSSGSYEQY
TRBV4-1	many	TRBJ1-3	ASSQPLDTIY
TRBV9	many	TRBJ1-2	ASSSSNRNYGYT
TRBV5-1	-	TRBJ2-1	ASSFGTSGGALF
TRBV24-1	many	TRBJ2-1	ATSDFGGREGRNNEQF
TRBV6-5	many	TRBJ2-7	ASSSLTSGSSYEQY
TRBV9	many	TRBJ2-5	ASSDAGGPQETQY
TRBV3-1	once	TRBJ2-1	ASSQRGRSVL
TRBV24-1	-	TRBJ1-5	ATSDARTGTYQPQH
TRBV20-1	few	TRBJ2-3	SGQTATSTDTQY
TRBV20-1	many	TRBJ2-7	SVVERGYEQY
TRBV6-6	-	TRBJ2-3	ASSYGRSSTDTQY